This entry describes one T cell receptor (beta chain). The antigen remains unidentified. One end of the junction fails to match germline, which may point to a read error. The sample comes from a study of T cell repertoires in cytomegalovirus infection. About the research overall: Recently described HLA-C-restricted plus well-studied HLA-B-restricted CMV epitopes were used. TCR beta signatures that were public indicated CMV infection and matching HLA type.

The germline gives CDR1 SNHLY, CDR2 FYNNEI. The CDR3 sequence is 16 residues long. Using its own MiXCR run on the reads, TCRdb lists one record per CDR3 protein. The repertoire holds about 920,000 distinct CDR3 sequences, with about a third as singletons. The rearrangement joins TRBV2 to TRBJ1-5; D not certain. The source material was cultured CD8+ T cells from PBMCs, sampled from culture after CMV antigen stimulation. The sequence derives from a human donor in good health (CMV status not recorded). Some clones in this sample may be carry-over from other donors' samples. In nucleotides, the CDR3 is TGTACCAGCAGTGAACGCGACGCCTATAGCAATCAGCCCCAGCATTTT. The encoded protein is CTSSERDAYSNQPQHF.